What follows are 16 T cell receptor beta chains derived from one specimen sequenced in a study of T-cell memory formation after mild COVID-19. From the 5' RACE reads, TCRdb called clonotypes with MiXCR, one entry per CDR3 protein. The sample consists of 250,000 or so distinct CDR3 sequences, approximately 18% of them appearing once. Sequenced input: PBMCs or a T cell subset sorted from them (not recorded which). The receptors originated from a man aged 18 to 30 who had mild COVID-19 (a few samples of this study predate the infection). Cell type and time point are not known.

This clonotype was counted only a few times. The chain combines TRBV6-5 with TRBJ2-7, with D unresolved. CDR1 and CDR2 (germline): MNHEY, SVGAGI. V was cut by 6 bases and J by 0 bases, with 9 bases left in between. The CDR3 has 13 amino acids. The CDR3 DNA follows: TGTGCCAGCAGGGTCCCCAACTCCTACGAGCAGTACTTC. Amino acid sequence: CASRVPNSYEQYF.

The V gene is TRBV7-6, the J gene TRBJ1-5, with D possibly being TRBD1 (5 bases). The V end lost 4 bases, the J end lost 7 bases, and 11 bases lay between the germline ends. The germline gives CDR1 SGHVS, CDR2 FNYEAQ. CDR3 length equals 13 residues. CDR3 nucleotide sequence: TGTGCCAGCAGCTCCCCCGGGGGGCAGCCCCAGCATTTT. Translating it yields CASSSPGGQPQHF.

This clonotype came up a few times. The chain carries TRBV12-3 or TRBV12-4 and TRBJ2-4; 10 bases align to TRBD2. V lost 7 bases to trimming and J lost 16 bases; unmatched junction nucleotides: 16. The CDR3 sequence is 14 residues long. The CDR3 sequence is CASTMGTAGGPLYF. The CDR3 DNA reads TGTGCCAGCACCATGGGAACAGCGGGGGGGCCCCTATACTTC.

This clonotype was picked up a small number of times. The gene calls are TRBV7-9 and TRBJ1-4; D remains unclear. V was cut by 4 bases and J by 6 bases, with 9 bases left in between. The CDR3 has 13 amino acids. CDR1 is SEHNR, CDR2 FQNEAQ, per germline (reference sequence). Here the CDR3 DNA reads TGTGCCAGCAGCTCCGTTACACATGAAAAACTGTTTTTT. It encodes CASSSVTHEKLFF.

The chain recombines TRBV9 with TRBJ2-6; unclear D gene. The germline V and J ends were trimmed by 0 bases and 0 bases, with 4 bases remaining between them. The CDR3 has 15 amino acids. Germline CDR1 reads SGDLS; CDR2 reads YYNGEE. CDR3 amino acids: CASSVVGSGANVLTF. For the CDR3, the DNA is TGTGCCAGCAGCGTAGTGGGCTCTGGGGCCAACGTCCTGACTTTC.

In this sample, this clonotype turned up a few times. This chain connects TRBV20-1 to TRBJ2-7; tentative D call: TRBD1 (5 bases). Per germline, CDR1 DFQATT and CDR2 SNEGSKA (reference sequence). This CDR3 spans 14 amino acids. Trimming left V 0 bases short and J 6 bases short, with 15 bases between. The CDR3 loop is CSARDPQGPGEQYF. For the CDR3, the DNA is TGCAGTGCTAGAGATCCGCAGGGCCCCGGCGAGCAGTACTTC.

The chain has TRBV4-1 and TRBJ1-5, with D unclear. The CDR3 has 15 amino acids. V lost 1 base and J 5 bases, leaving 12 bases between the germline ends. The germline V gene has CDR1 MGHRA and CDR2 YSYEKL. The CDR3, as DNA: TGCGCCAGCAGCCAAGGTCGCGCATCACATCAGCCCCAGCATTTT. It yields the protein CASSQGRASHQPQHF.

This clonotype was counted only a few times. J is TRBJ1-5 and V is TRBV3-1, with a tentative D call TRBD1 (6 bases). Germline V gene lookup returns CDR1 LGHDT and CDR2 YNNKEL (reference sequence). The germline V and J ends were trimmed by 0 bases and 7 bases, with 16 bases remaining between them. This CDR3 has 16 amino acids. The CDR3: CASSQDLQETGQPQHF. The DNA of the CDR3 is TGTGCCAGCAGCCAAGATCTGCAGGAAACAGGGCAGCCCCAGCATTTT.

The chain couples TRBV7-3 to TRBJ2-1, with D unresolved. Germline CDR1 and CDR2: SGHTA and FQGTGA. The V end was cut by 5 bases, the J end by 0 bases, with 17 bases between. The length of the CDR3 is 17 residues. CDR3 bases: TGTGCCAGCAGCCAAAGTATGGGTCTCATCTCCTACAATGAGCAGTTCTTC. Translation: CASSQSMGLISYNEQFF. The complete variable domain, with remaining parts taken from reference TRBV7-3 and TRBJ2-1, reads GAGVSQTPSNKVTEKGKYVELRCDPISGHTALYWYRQSLGQGPEFLIYFQGTGAADDSGLPNDRFFAVRPEGSVSTLKIQRTERGDSAVYLCASSQSMGLISYNEQFFGPGTRLTVL.

This clonotype was counted a few times. The CDR3 DNA follows: TGTGCCAGCAGTTTTAAGGGCAAAGATACGCAGTATTTT. Its protein is CASSFKGKDTQYF. The rearrangement joins TRBV12-3 or TRBV12-4 to TRBJ2-3; D is undetermined. CDR3 length: 13 amino acids. The V end lost 3 bases, the J end lost 5 bases, and 9 bases lay between the germline ends.

The rearrangement links TRBV18 to TRBJ2-6; D not resolved. Trimming cost V 7 bases and J 1 base, with 8 bases left between them. Germline V gene data show CDR1 as KGHSH and CDR2 as LQKENI. The CDR3 has 14 amino acids. Here the CDR3 reads CASYGGSGANVLTF. CDR3 coding DNA: TGTGCCAGCTACGGCGGTTCTGGGGCCAACGTCCTGACTTTC.

This clonotype was seen a few times. The J gene is TRBJ2-2, the V gene TRBV11-3; no clear D gene. This CDR3 region has 13 residues. The germline V gene has CDR1 SGHNT and CDR2 YENEEA. V was trimmed by 3 bases and J by 6 bases, leaving 8 bases between them. The CDR3 here is CASSFGLAGELFF. The CDR3 DNA reads as TGTGCCAGCAGCTTCGGTTTGGCCGGGGAGCTGTTTTTT.

The CDR3 here is CASSQDRRTVLPLHF. The CDR3 region has the DNA TGCGCCAGCAGCCAAGATAGAAGGACAGTCCTACCCCTCCACTTT. This chain uses TRBV4-3 with TRBJ1-6, with D tentatively TRBD1 (6 bases). V was trimmed by 0 bases and J by 12 bases, leaving 15 bases between them. This CDR3 comprises 15 residues. CDR1 LGHNA and CDR2 YSLEER come from the germline V gene.

In this sample, this clonotype turned up a few times. The chain recombines TRBV5-8 with TRBJ2-3; TRBD2 matches 12 bases. With V trimmed by 4 bases and J by 1 base, 7 bases remained unmatched. This CDR3 is built from 17 residues. The V gene's germline CDR1 is SGHTS and CDR2 YDEGEE. CDR3 sequence: CASSLGLAGLGTDTQYF. The CDR3 nucleotides are TGTGCCAGCAGCCTTGGACTAGCGGGGCTGGGCACAGATACGCAGTATTTT.

This chain joins TRBV5-1 and TRBJ2-5; 8 bases match TRBD1. This CDR3 has 16 amino acids. CDR1 and CDR2 (germline): SGHRS, YFSETQ. J was trimmed by 2 bases and V by 0 bases; bases with no gene match: 6. CDR3 nucleotides: TGCGCCAGCAGCTTGGAGTGGACAGGGTTACAAGAGACCCAGTACTTC. Amino acids: CASSLEWTGLQETQYF.

The chain couples TRBV29-1 to TRBJ2-3; D gene ambiguous. Trimming left V 5 bases short and J 0 bases short, with 6 bases between. Germline CDR1 reads SQVTM; CDR2 reads ANQGSEA. This CDR3 contains 12 residues. The CDR3 reads CSVLTSTDTQYF. In DNA, the CDR3 is TGCAGCGTTCTCACGAGCACAGATACGCAGTATTTT.